Here is one T cell receptor beta chain with its context. The J segment lost 7 bases and the V segment lost 4 bases, leaving 10 bases of the junction unmatched. CDR3 length: 14 amino acids. The germline V gene has CDR1 SGHRS and CDR2 YFSETQ. The data stem from a study of shared clonotypes between healthy human individuals. The protocol was immunoSEQ multiplex PCR, while the TCRdb copy is restricted to in-frame clones and leaves out a portion. The sample holds fewer than 130,000 clones, roughly 70% seen once. This TCR came from a woman aged 30 to 39 in good health. Sequenced material: memory CD8+ T cells sorted from blood. Noted subset: CD45RO+ cells pooled with CCR7-negative TemRA cells. This chain joins TRBV5-1 and TRBJ2-5, with TRBD1 identical over 7 bases. CDR3 coding DNA: TGCGCCAGCAGCGGTGGGACAGCAGGGTTGACCCAGTACTTC. Encoded protein: CASSGGTAGLTQYF.